This T cell receptor (beta chain) was observed in a study of shared T cell receptors in the human thymus. Method: immunoSEQ multiplex PCR; TCRdb's copy keeps in-frame clones and lacks some. In the table there are more than 550,000 clones, 87% of which are singletons. Germline lookup yields CDR1 PRHDT and CDR2 FYEKMQ (reference sequence). The CDR3 sequence is 16 residues long. V lost 1 base and J lost 2, with 11 bases in between. These data were likewise used in another study, on human thymus T cells. This second study says: Thymus tissue for the work was resected from patients undergoing corrective heart surgery. Repertoires sampled from thymus and blood appeared biased in V and J gene usage. What related research reported was that thymic repertoires overlapped highly among unrelated individuals.

Sequenced material: thymocytes. This chain joins TRBV13 and TRBJ2-2; D is undetermined. The TCR originated in a boy younger than two with a congenital heart defect. CDR3 residues: CASSLDGGTNTGELFF. In DNA, the CDR3 is TGTGCCAGCAGCTTAGATGGCGGAACAAACACCGGGGAGCTGTTTTTT.